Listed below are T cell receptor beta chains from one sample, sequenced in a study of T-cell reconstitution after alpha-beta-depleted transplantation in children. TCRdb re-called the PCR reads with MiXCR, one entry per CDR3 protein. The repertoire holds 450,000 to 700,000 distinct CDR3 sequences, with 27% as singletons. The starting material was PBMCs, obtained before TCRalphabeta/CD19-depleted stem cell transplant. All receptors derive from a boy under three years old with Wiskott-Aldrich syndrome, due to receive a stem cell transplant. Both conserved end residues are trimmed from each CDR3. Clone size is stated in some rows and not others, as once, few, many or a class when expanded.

CDR3 protein: SARLGGVEKLF
clone size: NA
V gene: TRBV20-1
J gene: TRBJ1-4

CDR3 protein: SADWGEGPYEQY
clone size: NA
V gene: TRBV20-1
J gene: TRBJ2-7

CDR3 protein: ASSQDIETQY
clone size: many
V gene: TRBV4-1
J gene: TRBJ2-5

CDR3 protein: ASSLRGAWTGSEAF
clone size: NA
V gene: TRBV7-2
J gene: TRBJ1-1

CDR3 protein: ASSLTQRGLSSYNSPLH
clone size: NA
V gene: TRBV5-1
J gene: TRBJ1-6

CDR3 protein: ASSGLEDTQY
clone size: NA
V gene: TRBV10-1
J gene: TRBJ2-3

CDR3 protein: ATSDPWTDLSTDTQY
clone size: NA
V gene: TRBV24-1
J gene: TRBJ2-3

CDR3 protein: ASSGSYFNHNEQF
clone size: NA
V gene: TRBV25-1
J gene: TRBJ2-1

CDR3 protein: AISESGVYGYT
clone size: NA
V gene: TRBV10-3
J gene: TRBJ1-2

CDR3 protein: ATSSASGRITDTQY
clone size: NA
V gene: TRBV24-1
J gene: TRBJ2-3

CDR3 protein: SAPTSGANIQY
clone size: few
V gene: TRBV20-1
J gene: TRBJ2-4

CDR3 protein: ASSINHVSHNEQF
clone size: NA
V gene: TRBV19
J gene: TRBJ2-1

CDR3 protein: ASSLGSRGPTDTQY
clone size: NA
V gene: TRBV7-6
J gene: TRBJ2-3

CDR3 protein: ASSSLGGFPTFRYEQY
clone size: NA
V gene: TRBV11-2
J gene: TRBJ2-7

CDR3 protein: ASSLSGGINEQF
clone size: few
V gene: TRBV27
J gene: TRBJ2-1

CDR3 protein: ASSQDTSGAYNEQF
clone size: few
V gene: TRBV4-1
J gene: TRBJ2-1

CDR3 protein: SAVAGLNYGYT
clone size: NA
V gene: TRBV20-1
J gene: TRBJ1-2

CDR3 protein: SVAARRGLAGQETQY
clone size: NA
V gene: TRBV29-1
J gene: TRBJ2-5

CDR3 protein: SASRGIYNEQF
clone size: few
V gene: TRBV20-1
J gene: TRBJ2-1